A single sample is the source of the 26 T cell receptor beta chains below, sequenced in a study of cytomegalovirus exposure and HLA in healthy donors. Use of 60 Vbeta and 13 Jbeta primers characterized the PCR. The table came from immunoSEQ multiplex PCR; TCRdb's copy has only in-frame clones and leaves some out. The table records 150,000 to 200,000 clones, roughly 73% of them present only once. Sample: PBMCs. These receptors were obtained from a male donor in good health and CMV-seronegative.

This clone was counted once. J is TRBJ1-5 and V is TRBV19; a weak D match, TRBD1 (5 bases). Germline CDR1 is LNHDA and CDR2 is SQIVND (reference sequence). V lost 7 bases and J lost 5, with 12 bases in between. The CDR3 is 13 amino acids. CDR3 residues: CASTQGWDQPQHF. CDR3 DNA: TGTGCCAGTACTCAGGGATGGGATCAGCCCCAGCATTTT. The whole variable domain, filled in from reference TRBV19 and TRBJ1-5, reads DGGITQSPKYLFRKEGQNVTLSCEQNLNHDAMYWYRQDPGQGLRLIYYSQIVNDFQKGDIAEGYSVSREKKESFPLTVTSAQKNPTAFYLCASTQGWDQPQHFGDGTRLSIL.

V and J are TRBV15 and TRBJ1-2; 7 nucleotides align to TRBD1. Germline assignment: CDR1 LNHNV and CDR2 YYDKDF (reference sequence). The CDR3 sequence is 17 residues long. V was clipped by 3 bases and J by 0 bases; unmatched bases: 10. CDR3 bases: TGTGCCACCAGCAGTGAACTCCGGACAGGAGCTAACTATGGCTACACCTTC. As protein: CATSSELRTGANYGYTF.

Concerning this clone: Additional DNA sequences in this sample encode the identical CDR3. V and J are TRBV18 and TRBJ1-5, with D perhaps matching TRBD1 (6 bases). The CDR3 contains 15 residues. V was pared by 3 bases and J by 0 bases, with 9 bases between. Germline V CDR1 and CDR2: KGHSH, LQKENI. CDR3 DNA: TGTGCCAGCTCACCGGACAGTTATAGCAATCAGCCCCAGCATTTT. Amino acids: CASSPDSYSNQPQHF.

The V gene is TRBV18, the J gene TRBJ1-1, with D perhaps TRBD1 (6 bases). The CDR3 loop spans 13 amino acids. Trimming removed 6 bases at V and 2 bases at J, with 10 bases between. CDR1 is KGHSH, CDR2 LQKENI, per germline. CDR3 sequence (DNA): TGTGCCAGCTCCCGGACAGATAACACTGAAGCTTTCTTT. This sequence encodes CASSRTDNTEAFF.

V and J are TRBV11-2 and TRBJ2-7, with D perhaps matching TRBD1 (8 bases). Trimming removed 4 bases at V and 3 bases at J, with 22 bases between. This CDR3 contains 17 residues. Germline-derived CDR1 and CDR2 are SGHAT and FQNNGV. The CDR3 sequence: CASSSSGGGQVFYEQYF. In DNA, the CDR3 is TGTGCCAGCAGCTCCTCAGGGGGGGGACAGGTATTCTACGAGCAGTACTTC.

This clone was seen only a few times. The chain carries TRBV7-2 and TRBJ1-1, with 8 bases aligning to TRBD1. The CDR3 sequence is 12 residues long. With 3 bases clipped from V and 8 bases from J, the junction kept 2 bases outside the gene matches. Germline V CDR1 and CDR2: SGHTA, FQGNSA. The CDR3 protein is CASSFGQGEAFF. In DNA, the CDR3 is TGTGCCAGCAGCTTCGGACAGGGAGAAGCTTTCTTT. The full variable domain, in which reference TRBV7-2 and TRBJ1-1 provide the parts outside the CDR3, is GAGVSQSPSNKVTEKGKDVELRCDPISGHTALYWYRQSLGQGLEFLIYFQGNSAPDKSGLPSDRFSAERTGGSVSTLTIQRTQQEDSAVYLCASSFGQGEAFFGQGTRLTVV.

The J gene is TRBJ1-4, the V gene TRBV2, with D possibly being TRBD1 (5 bases). The V and J ends lost 4 bases and 6 bases respectively, with 9 bases between them. CDR3 length: 13 amino acids. Germline V gene data show CDR1 as SNHLY and CDR2 as FYNNEI. The chain's CDR3 is CASSGQTHEKLFF. The CDR3 coding sequence is TGTGCCAGCAGTGGACAGACCCATGAAAAACTGTTTTTT.

The J gene is TRBJ2-5, the V gene TRBV4-2; D is possibly TRBD1 (5 bases). The last part of the DNA fits TRBJ2-7 better; the J call may be wrong. Germline V gene lookup returns CDR1 LGHNA and CDR2 YNFKEQ. This CDR3 is built from 14 residues. The CDR3 nucleotides read TGTGCCAGCAGCCAAGGGGGCATCCCCTACGAGCAGTACTTC. Encoded protein: CASSQGGIPYEQYF.

The V call is TRBV6-5, the J call TRBJ1-3, with D hard to call. The length of the CDR3 is 14 residues. CDR1 and CDR2 from the germline V gene are MNHEY and SVGAGI. V was cut by 4 bases and J by 0 bases, with 7 bases left in between. This CDR3 reads CASSSGFSGNTIYF. The CDR3, as DNA: TGTGCCAGCAGTTCAGGTTTCTCTGGAAACACCATATATTTT.

The chain joins TRBV28 to TRBJ2-3; D not certain. This CDR3 comprises 13 residues. With 3 bases removed from V and 4 bases from J, the gap between germline ends came to 8 bases. In germline, CDR1 is MDHEN, CDR2 SYDVKM. This CDR3 is CASSFDGPDTQYF. In nucleotides, the CDR3 is TGTGCCAGCAGTTTCGATGGGCCAGATACGCAGTATTTT.

The V call is TRBV2, the J call TRBJ2-5; TRBD2 matches at 11 bases. This CDR3 region has 14 residues. Germline loops: CDR1 SNHLY, CDR2 FYNNEI. V shed 8 bases and J 4 bases; nucleotides not matched to a gene: 6. The CDR3: CASSATSGGETQYF. The DNA of the CDR3 is TGTGCCAGCTCTGCAACTAGCGGGGGAGAGACCCAGTACTTC.

This clone was recorded only once. This sequence joins TRBV5-1 and TRBJ2-2; D possibly corresponds to TRBD2 (7 bases). CDR1 SGHRS and CDR2 YFSETQ come from the germline V gene. V shed 4 bases and J shed 6 bases, with 19 bases lying between them. The CDR3 extends over 16 amino acids. As DNA, the CDR3 is TGCGCCAGCAGCCAACCGGGACGGGGGGCCGCCGGGGAGCTGTTTTTT. Its protein product is CASSQPGRGAAGELFF.

The chain combines TRBV15 with TRBJ2-5; no firm D call. The length of the CDR3 is 12 residues. Germline V gene lookup returns CDR1 LNHNV and CDR2 YYDKDF (reference sequence). V was trimmed by 6 bases and J by 2 bases, leaving 7 bases between them. CDR3 loop: CATSFRQETQYF. Written as DNA, the CDR3 is TGTGCCACCAGTTTCAGACAAGAGACCCAGTACTTC. The whole variable domain, filled in from reference TRBV15 and TRBJ2-5, reads DAMVIQNPRYQVTQFGKPVTLSCSQTLNHNVMYWYQQKSSQAPKLLFHYYDKDFNNEADTPDNFQSRRPNTSFCFLDIRSPGLGDTAMYLCATSFRQETQYFGPGTRLLVL.

This rearrangement joins TRBV5-4 to TRBJ2-7; 10 bases are a match to TRBD1. Germline CDR1 is SGHNT and CDR2 is YYREEE (reference sequence). V shed 4 bases, J shed 4 bases, and the junction held 5 bases outside the gene matches. This CDR3 region has 14 residues. CDR3 region: CASSTGTGAYEQYF. The DNA of the CDR3 is TGTGCCAGCAGCACCGGGACAGGGGCATACGAGCAGTACTTC.

The V gene is TRBV28, the J gene TRBJ2-7, with 9 bases lining up with TRBD2. Germline CDR1 MDHEN, CDR2 SYDVKM. The CDR3 is 14 amino acids. The V gene end was trimmed by 5 bases and the J gene end by 5 bases; junction bases not matched to a gene: 7. For the CDR3, the DNA is TGTGCCAGCAGTCGCCGGACTAGCGTCCACGAGCAGTACTTC. Translating gives CASSRRTSVHEQYF.

The chain carries TRBV2 and TRBJ2-1; a weak D match, TRBD2 (6 bases). CDR1 SNHLY and CDR2 FYNNEI come from the germline V gene. The V end lost 11 bases, the J end lost 0 bases, and 20 bases lay between the germline ends. The CDR3 covers 16 residues. As DNA, the CDR3 is TGTGCCGGCAACACCGGGACTCCTGCCTCCTACAATGAGCAGTTCTTC. Amino acid sequence: CAGNTGTPASYNEQFF.

The V and J genes are TRBV30 and TRBJ1-3; no reliable D call. The V and J ends lost 0 bases and 0 bases respectively, with 9 bases between them. The CDR3 sequence is 15 residues long. CDR1 is GTSNPN and CDR2 is SVGIG in the germline V gene (reference sequence). CDR3 DNA sequence: TGTGCCTGGAGTGTACTAAGTAGCTCTGGAAACACCATATATTTT. Translation gives CAWSVLSSSGNTIYF.

The V call is TRBV6-1, the J call TRBJ2-5, with 7 positions matching TRBD1. The ends lost 5 bases at V and 4 bases at J; junction bases unmatched: 10. Germline V lookup: CDR1 MNHNS, CDR2 SASEGT. The CDR3 totals 15 residues. CDR3 DNA: TGTGCCAGCAGTCTACAGGGGAGATACGTAGAGACCCAGTACTTC. It encodes CASSLQGRYVETQYF.

The table lists this clone with a count of one. V is TRBV27 and J is TRBJ2-3; 7 bases agree with TRBD2. Unmatched junction bases numbered 7, after V lost 10 bases and J lost 0 bases. The germline V gene has CDR1 MNHEY and CDR2 SMNVEV (reference sequence). The CDR3 is 14 amino acids. CDR3 loop: CATAGVTSTDTQYF. CDR3 in DNA: TGTGCCACCGCGGGGGTGACTAGCACAGATACGCAGTATTTT.

This chain joins TRBV5-1 and TRBJ1-2; D gene uncertain. Trimming took 0 bases from V and 6 from J, leaving 6 bases between them. The CDR3 has 12 residues. CDR1 is SGHRS, CDR2 YFSETQ, per germline. DNA for the CDR3: TGCGCCAGCAGCTTGGGTCAGGATGGCTACACCTTC. This translates into CASSLGQDGYTF.

J is TRBJ2-5 and V is TRBV6-5, with 7 bases that match TRBD2. The better agreement between TRBJ2-7 and the DNA end casts doubt on the J call. From germline, CDR1 is MNHEY and CDR2 SVGAGI. The CDR3 has 14 residues. CDR3 residues: CASSQSGKAYEQYF. CDR3 in DNA: TGTGCCAGCAGCCAAAGCGGGAAGGCGTACGAGCAGTACTTC.

The chain has TRBV7-9 and TRBJ2-7, with 7 positions matching TRBD1. Trimming at V came to 2 bases and at J to 5 bases, leaving 6 bases not matched to a gene. This CDR3 contains 14 residues. Germline CDR1 SEHNR, CDR2 FQNEAQ (reference sequence). The CDR3 DNA is TGTGCCAGCAGCTTATCGCTCCAGGGGGACGAGCAGTACTTC. It yields the protein CASSLSLQGDEQYF.

This chain links TRBV10-3 with TRBJ2-7; 7 bases are a match to TRBD1. Germline assignment: CDR1 ENHRY and CDR2 SYGVKD. This CDR3 comprises 15 residues. The ends lost 3 bases at V and 1 base at J; junction bases unmatched: 6. The CDR3 loop is CAISDWGQSSYEQYF. The CDR3 DNA is TGTGCCATCAGTGACTGGGGACAGTCTTCCTACGAGCAGTACTTC.

J is TRBJ2-3 and V is TRBV13, with D hard to call. CDR1 and CDR2 (germline): PRHDT, FYEKMQ (reference sequence). V lost 2 bases, J lost 3 bases, and 3 bases lay in between. The CDR3 loop spans 12 amino acids. The CDR3 is CASSLQTDTQYF. The CDR3 DNA reads TGTGCCAGCAGCTTACAAACAGATACGCAGTATTTT.

The chain joins TRBV19 to TRBJ1-1; D may be TRBD1 (5 bases). The V gene's germline CDR1 is LNHDA and CDR2 SQIVND (reference sequence). V was cut by 3 bases and J by 11 bases, with 10 bases left in between. This CDR3 comprises 11 residues. Written as DNA, the CDR3 is TGTGCCAGTAGTATGTGGGGGGTTGCTTTCTTT. Its translation is CASSMWGVAFF.

The chain uses TRBV27 and TRBJ1-1; D uncertain. The CDR3 has 15 residues. Germline assignment: CDR1 MNHEY and CDR2 SMNVEV (reference sequence). Between the trimmed V and J ends, which lost 0 bases and 0 bases, there was a span of 8 bases. The CDR3 nucleotides are TGTGCCAGCAGTTTATCCGGGGTACTGAACACTGAAGCTTTCTTT. This translates into CASSLSGVLNTEAFF.